This T cell receptor beta chain was captured by sequencing in a study of tumor and adjacent non-tumor tissue in lung cancer. General study findings and limits: TCR diversity was significantly greater in tumor than normal lung tissue. Tumor repertoires had a smaller top 100 clone share than normal lung.

A modified ARM-PCR protocol with three rounds of nested PCR amplified TCRbeta. TCRdb recomputed calls from the multiplex PCR reads with MiXCR, one row per CDR3 protein. This repertoire shows 100,000 to 150,000 distinct CDR3 sequences, 60% to 70% found once; its top ten account for 13%. With respect to this clonotype: Its antigen is as yet unknown.

The template was RNA from unsorted bulk tissue. Donors were chemotherapy-naive, newly diagnosed lung cancer surgical patients in China, August–late 2014. Germline V CDR1 and CDR2: MGHRA, YSYEKL. This CDR3 has 15 residues. V lost 7 bases, J lost 6 bases, and 19 bases lay in between. The sample comprised lung tumor tissue. The rearrangement links TRBV4-1 to TRBJ2-1; D remains unclear. The sequence came from a man aged 30 to 39 with non-small cell lung cancer. In DNA, the CDR3 is TGCGCCAGCAACCAGGCAGGACCACTTTTCAATGAGCAGTTCTTC. Its protein product is CASNQAGPLFNEQFF.